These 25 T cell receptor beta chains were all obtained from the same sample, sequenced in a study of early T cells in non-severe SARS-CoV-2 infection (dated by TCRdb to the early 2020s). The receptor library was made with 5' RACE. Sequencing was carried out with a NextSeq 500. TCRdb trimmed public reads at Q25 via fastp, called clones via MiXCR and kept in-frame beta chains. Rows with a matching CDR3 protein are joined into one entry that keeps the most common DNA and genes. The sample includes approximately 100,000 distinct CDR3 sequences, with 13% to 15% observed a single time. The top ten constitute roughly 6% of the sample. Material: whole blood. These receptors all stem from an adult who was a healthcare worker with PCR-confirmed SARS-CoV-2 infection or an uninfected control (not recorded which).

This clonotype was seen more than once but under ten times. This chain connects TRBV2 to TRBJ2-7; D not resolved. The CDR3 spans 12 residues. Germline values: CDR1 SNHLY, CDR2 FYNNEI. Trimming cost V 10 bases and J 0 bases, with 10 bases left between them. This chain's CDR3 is CAIHTDSYEQYF. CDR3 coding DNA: TGTGCCATCCACACTGACTCCTACGAGCAGTACTTC.

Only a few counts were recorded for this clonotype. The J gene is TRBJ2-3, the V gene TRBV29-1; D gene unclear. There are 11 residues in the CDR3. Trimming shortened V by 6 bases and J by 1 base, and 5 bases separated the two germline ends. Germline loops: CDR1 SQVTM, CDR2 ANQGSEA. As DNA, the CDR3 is TGCAGCGTCCCCGGCACAGATACGCAGTATTTT. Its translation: CSVPGTDTQYF.

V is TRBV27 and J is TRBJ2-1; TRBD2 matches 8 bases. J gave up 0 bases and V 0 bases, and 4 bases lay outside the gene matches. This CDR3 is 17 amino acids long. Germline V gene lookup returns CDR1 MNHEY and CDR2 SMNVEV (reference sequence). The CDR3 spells CASSLSASGYSYNEQFF. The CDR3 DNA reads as TGTGCCAGCAGTTTATCTGCTAGCGGGTACTCCTACAATGAGCAGTTCTTC.

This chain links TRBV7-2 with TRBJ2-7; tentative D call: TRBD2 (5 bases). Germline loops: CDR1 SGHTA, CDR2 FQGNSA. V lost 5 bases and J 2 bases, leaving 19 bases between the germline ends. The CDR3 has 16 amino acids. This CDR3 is CASSPKLRAAAYEQYF. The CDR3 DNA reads TGTGCCAGCAGCCCCAAACTGAGGGCGGCGGCCTACGAGCAGTACTTC.

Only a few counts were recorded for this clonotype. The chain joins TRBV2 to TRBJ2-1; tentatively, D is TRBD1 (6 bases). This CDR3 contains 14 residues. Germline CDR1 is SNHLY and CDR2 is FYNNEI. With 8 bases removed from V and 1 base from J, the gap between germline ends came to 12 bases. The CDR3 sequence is CASGQLLSYNEQFF. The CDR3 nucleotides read TGTGCCAGCGGACAGCTTCTGTCCTACAATGAGCAGTTCTTC. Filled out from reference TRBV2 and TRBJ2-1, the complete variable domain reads EPEVTQTPSHQVTQMGQEVILRCVPISNHLYFYWYRQILGQKVEFLVSFYNNEISEKSEIFDDQFSVERPDGSNFTLKIRSTKLEDSAMYFCASGQLLSYNEQFFGPGTRLTVL.

In nucleotides, the CDR3 is TGTGCCAGCAGCTCCCAAGGACAGGGAAGGGACGAGCAGTACTTC. Protein sequence: CASSSQGQGRDEQYF. The V gene is TRBV21-1, the J gene TRBJ2-7; the table's D call TRBD1 went unverified against the DNA. TRBV21-1 is a listed pseudogene. The CDR3 contains 15 residues.

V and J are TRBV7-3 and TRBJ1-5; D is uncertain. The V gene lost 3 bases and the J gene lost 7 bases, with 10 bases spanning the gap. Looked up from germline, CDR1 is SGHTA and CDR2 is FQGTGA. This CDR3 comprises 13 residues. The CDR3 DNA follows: TGTGCCAGCAGCTTCTACGGTGGGCAGCCCCAGCATTTT. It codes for CASSFYGGQPQHF.

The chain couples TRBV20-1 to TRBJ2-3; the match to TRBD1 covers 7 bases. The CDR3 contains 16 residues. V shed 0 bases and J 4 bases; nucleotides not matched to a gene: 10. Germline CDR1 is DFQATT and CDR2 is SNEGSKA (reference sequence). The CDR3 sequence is CSARDWGTVGSDTQYF. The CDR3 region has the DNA TGCAGTGCTAGAGATTGGGGGACAGTAGGGTCAGATACGCAGTATTTT.

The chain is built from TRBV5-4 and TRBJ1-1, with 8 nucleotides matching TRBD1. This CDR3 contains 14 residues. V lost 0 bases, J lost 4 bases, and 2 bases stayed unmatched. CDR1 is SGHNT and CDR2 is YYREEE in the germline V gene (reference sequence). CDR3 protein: CASSLADRGTEAFF. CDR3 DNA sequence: TGTGCCAGCAGCTTGGCAGACAGGGGCACTGAAGCTTTCTTT.

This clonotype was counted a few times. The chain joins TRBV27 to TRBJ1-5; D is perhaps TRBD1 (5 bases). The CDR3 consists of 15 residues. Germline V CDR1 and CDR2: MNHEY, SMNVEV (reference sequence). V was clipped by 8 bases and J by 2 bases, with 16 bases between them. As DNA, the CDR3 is TGTGCCAGCGGGAGGGGCACACGTCGCAATCAGCCCCAGCATTTT. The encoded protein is CASGRGTRRNQPQHF.

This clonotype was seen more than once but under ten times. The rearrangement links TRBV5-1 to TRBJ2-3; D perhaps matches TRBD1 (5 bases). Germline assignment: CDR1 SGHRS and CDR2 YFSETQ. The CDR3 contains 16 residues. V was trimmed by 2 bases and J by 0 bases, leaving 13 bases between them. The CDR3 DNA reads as TGCGCCAGCAGCTTCCCGCCAGGGTCTAGCACAGATACGCAGTATTTT. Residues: CASSFPPGSSTDTQYF.

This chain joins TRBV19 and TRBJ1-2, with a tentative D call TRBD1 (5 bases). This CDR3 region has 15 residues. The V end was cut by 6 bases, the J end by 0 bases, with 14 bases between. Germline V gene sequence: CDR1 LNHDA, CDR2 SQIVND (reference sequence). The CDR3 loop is CASRPPLGANYGYTF. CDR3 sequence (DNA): TGTGCCAGTAGACCCCCCTTGGGGGCTAACTATGGCTACACCTTC.

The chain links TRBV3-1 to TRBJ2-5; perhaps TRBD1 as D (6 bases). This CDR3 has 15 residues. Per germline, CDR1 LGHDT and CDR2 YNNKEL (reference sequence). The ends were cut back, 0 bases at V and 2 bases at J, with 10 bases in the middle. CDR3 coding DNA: TGTGCCAGCAGCCAAGAACCGGGACATCAAGAGACCCAGTACTTC. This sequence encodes CASSQEPGHQETQYF.

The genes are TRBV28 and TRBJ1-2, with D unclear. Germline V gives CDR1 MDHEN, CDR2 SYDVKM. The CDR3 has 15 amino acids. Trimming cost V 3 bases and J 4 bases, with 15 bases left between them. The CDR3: CASSFGFTGSYGYTF. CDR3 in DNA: TGTGCCAGCAGTTTTGGTTTCACCGGATCCTATGGCTACACCTTC.

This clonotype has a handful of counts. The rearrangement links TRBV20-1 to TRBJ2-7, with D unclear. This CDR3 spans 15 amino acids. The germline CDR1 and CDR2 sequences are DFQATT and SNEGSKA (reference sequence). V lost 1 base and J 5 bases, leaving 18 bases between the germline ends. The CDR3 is CSARVPYMGADEQYF. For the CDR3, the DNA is TGCAGTGCTAGAGTCCCCTATATGGGTGCAGACGAGCAGTACTTC.

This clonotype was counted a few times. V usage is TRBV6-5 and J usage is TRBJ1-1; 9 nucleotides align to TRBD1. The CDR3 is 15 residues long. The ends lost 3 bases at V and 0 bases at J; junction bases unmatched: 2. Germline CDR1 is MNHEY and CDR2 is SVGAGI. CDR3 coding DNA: TGTGCCAGCAGTTATGGACAGGGGCTGAACACTGAAGCTTTCTTT. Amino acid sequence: CASSYGQGLNTEAFF.

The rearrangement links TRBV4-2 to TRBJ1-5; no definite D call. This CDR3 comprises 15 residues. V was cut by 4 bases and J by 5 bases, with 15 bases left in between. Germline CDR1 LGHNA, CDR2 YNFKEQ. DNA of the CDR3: TGTGCCAGCAGCCCCACTGAGGTCGGACATCAGCCCCAGCATTTT. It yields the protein CASSPTEVGHQPQHF.

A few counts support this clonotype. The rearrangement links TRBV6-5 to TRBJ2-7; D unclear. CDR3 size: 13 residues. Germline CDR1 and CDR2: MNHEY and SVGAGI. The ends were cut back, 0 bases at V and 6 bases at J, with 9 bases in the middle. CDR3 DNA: TGTGCCAGCAGTTACTCCGTTAGTGGCGAGCAGTACTTC. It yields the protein CASSYSVSGEQYF.

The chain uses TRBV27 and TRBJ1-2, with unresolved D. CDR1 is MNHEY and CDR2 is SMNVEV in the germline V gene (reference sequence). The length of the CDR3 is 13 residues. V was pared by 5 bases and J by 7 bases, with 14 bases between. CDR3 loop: CASSTNRGTGYTF. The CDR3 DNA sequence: TGTGCCAGCAGTACGAACAGAGGAACTGGCTACACCTTC.

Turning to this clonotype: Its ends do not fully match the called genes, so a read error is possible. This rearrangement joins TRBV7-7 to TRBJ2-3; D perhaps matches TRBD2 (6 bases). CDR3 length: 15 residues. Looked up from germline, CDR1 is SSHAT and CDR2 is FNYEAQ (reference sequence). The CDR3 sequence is CASSLSTSPTDTQYF. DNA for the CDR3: TGTGCTAGCAGCTTGAGCACTAGCCCCACAGATACGCAGTATTTT.

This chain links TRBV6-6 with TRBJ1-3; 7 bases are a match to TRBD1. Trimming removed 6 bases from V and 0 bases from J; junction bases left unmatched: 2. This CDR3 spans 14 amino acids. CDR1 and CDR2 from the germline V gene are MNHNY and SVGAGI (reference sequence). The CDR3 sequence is CASSRDSSGNTIYF. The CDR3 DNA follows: TGTGCCAGCAGCCGGGACAGCTCTGGAAACACCATATATTTT.

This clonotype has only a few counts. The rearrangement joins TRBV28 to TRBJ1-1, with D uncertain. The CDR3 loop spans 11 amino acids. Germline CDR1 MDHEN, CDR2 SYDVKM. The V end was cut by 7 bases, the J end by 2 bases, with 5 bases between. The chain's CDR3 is CASKGNTEAFF. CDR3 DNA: TGTGCCAGCAAGGGTAACACTGAAGCTTTCTTT.

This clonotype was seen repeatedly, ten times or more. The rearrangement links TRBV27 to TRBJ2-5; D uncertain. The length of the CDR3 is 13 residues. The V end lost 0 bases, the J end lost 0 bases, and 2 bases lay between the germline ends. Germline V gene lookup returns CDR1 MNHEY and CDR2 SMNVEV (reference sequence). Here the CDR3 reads CASSLSHQETQYF. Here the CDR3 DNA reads TGTGCCAGCAGTTTATCGCACCAAGAGACCCAGTACTTC.

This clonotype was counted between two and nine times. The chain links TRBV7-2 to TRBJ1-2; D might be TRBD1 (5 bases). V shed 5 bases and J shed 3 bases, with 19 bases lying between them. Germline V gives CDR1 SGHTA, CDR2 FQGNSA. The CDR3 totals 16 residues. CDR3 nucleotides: TGTGCCAGCAGCCACGGAGGGGCAGGGCCATACTATGGCTACACCTTC. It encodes CASSHGGAGPYYGYTF.

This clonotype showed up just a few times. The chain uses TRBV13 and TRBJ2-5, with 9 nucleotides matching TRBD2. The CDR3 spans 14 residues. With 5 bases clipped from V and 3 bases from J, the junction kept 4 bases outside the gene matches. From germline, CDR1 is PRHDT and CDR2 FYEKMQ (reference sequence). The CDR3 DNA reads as TGTGCCAGCAGCGCGCGGACTAGCGAAGAGACCCAGTACTTC. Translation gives CASSARTSEETQYF.